This T cell receptor (beta chain) was identified in a study of CD8 T cells in ankylosing spondylitis. The study's findings and limits: For ankylosing spondylitis blood, a TCR beta motif of fewer than 10 highly homologous variants appeared characteristic.

Germline trimming cut 6 bases from V and 5 bases from J; bases unmatched to any gene: 9. The CDR3 is 14 residues long. TCRdb passed the 5' RACE reads through MiXCR, listing each CDR3 protein once. The sample holds fewer than 250,000 distinct CDR3 sequences, roughly a tenth seen once. This clonotype showed up many times. Antigen unknown. This chain links TRBV12-3 or TRBV12-4 with TRBJ2-5; 7 positions match TRBD2. This receptor was identified in a male donor with ankylosing spondylitis or in good health (not recorded which). The sequenced material came from blood, either unsorted or a sorted T cell fraction (not recorded which). CDR3 sequence reads: CASRNPSGGETQYF. The CDR3 nucleotides are TGTGCCAGCAGAAATCCCTCGGGGGGTGAGACCCAGTACTTC.